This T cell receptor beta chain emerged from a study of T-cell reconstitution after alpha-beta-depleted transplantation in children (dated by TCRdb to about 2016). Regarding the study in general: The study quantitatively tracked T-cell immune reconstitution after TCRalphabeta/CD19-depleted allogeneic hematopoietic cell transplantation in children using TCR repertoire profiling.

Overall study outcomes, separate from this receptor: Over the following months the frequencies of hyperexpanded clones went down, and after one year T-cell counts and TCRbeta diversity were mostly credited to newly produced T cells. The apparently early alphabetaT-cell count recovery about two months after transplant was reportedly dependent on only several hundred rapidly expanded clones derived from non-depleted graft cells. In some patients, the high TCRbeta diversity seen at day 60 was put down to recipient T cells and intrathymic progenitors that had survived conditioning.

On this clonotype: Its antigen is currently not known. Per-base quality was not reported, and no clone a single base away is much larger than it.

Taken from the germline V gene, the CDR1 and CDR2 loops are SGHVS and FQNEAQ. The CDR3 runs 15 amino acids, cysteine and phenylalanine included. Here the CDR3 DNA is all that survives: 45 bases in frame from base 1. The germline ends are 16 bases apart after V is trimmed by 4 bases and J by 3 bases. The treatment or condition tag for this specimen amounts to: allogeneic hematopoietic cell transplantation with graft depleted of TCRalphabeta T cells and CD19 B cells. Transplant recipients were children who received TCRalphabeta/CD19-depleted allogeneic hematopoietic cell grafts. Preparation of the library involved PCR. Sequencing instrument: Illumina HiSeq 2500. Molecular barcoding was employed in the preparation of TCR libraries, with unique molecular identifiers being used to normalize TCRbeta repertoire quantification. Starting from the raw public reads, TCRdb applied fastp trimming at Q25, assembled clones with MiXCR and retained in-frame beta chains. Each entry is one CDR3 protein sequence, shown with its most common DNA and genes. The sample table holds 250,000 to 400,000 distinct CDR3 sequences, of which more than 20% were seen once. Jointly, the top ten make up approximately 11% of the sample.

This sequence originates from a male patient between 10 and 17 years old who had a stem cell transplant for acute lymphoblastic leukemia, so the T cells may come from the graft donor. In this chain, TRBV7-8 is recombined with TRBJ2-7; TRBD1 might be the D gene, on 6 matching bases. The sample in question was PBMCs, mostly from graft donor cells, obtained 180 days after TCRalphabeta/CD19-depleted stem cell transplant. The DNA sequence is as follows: TGTGCCAGCAGCTCCAACAGGGCCCACTACTACGAGCAGTACTTC. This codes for CASSSNRAHYYEQYF.